This T cell receptor beta chain originates from a study of immune evolution from preneoplasia to lung adenocarcinoma. Study-level points and caveats: Normal lung had highest clonality; later lesions appeared denser, more diverse. Highest clonality occurred in KRAS-mutant, not EGFR-mutant or double wild-type, nodules.

Trimming cost V 7 bases and J 2 bases, with 11 bases left between them. The germline V gene has CDR1 MNHNS and CDR2 SASEGT. The CDR3 is 13 amino acids. Between the mid-2010s and the late 2010s, patients underwent resection in Japan or China. Generated by immunoSEQ multiplex PCR, the TCRdb table keeps only in-frame clones and is missing some. This table has over 5,500 clones, around four fifths appearing once. In regard to this clone: Its antigen is currently unknown.

The TCR sequence derives from a person aged 50-75 years with lung adenocarcinoma. The chain employs TRBV6-1 and TRBJ2-5; perhaps TRBD1 as D (5 bases). The sample was FFPE minimally invasive lung adenocarcinoma tissue. The CDR3 sequence: CASTDSLQETQYF. The CDR3 bases are TGTGCCAGCACCGACAGCTTACAAGAGACCCAGTACTTC.